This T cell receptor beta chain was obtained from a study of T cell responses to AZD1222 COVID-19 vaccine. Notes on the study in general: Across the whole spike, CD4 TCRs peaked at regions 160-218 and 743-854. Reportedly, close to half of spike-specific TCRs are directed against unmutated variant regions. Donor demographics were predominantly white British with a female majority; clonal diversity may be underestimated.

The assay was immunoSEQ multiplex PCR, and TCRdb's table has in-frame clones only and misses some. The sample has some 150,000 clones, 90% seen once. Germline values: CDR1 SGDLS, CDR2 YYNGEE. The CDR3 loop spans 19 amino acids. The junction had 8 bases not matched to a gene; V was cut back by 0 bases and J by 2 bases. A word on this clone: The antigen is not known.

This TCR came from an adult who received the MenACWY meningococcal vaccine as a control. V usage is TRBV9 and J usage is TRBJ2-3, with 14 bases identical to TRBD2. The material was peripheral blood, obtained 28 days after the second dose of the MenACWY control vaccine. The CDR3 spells CASSVDVGTSGGYTDTQYF. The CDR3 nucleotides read TGTGCCAGCAGCGTAGATGTCGGGACTAGCGGGGGATACACAGATACGCAGTATTTT.